These 22 T cell receptor beta chains share one sample of origin, sequenced in a study of blood T cells in healthy people across ages. A second PCR, run for roughly 7 to 12 cycles, used a sample-barcoded 5' primer plus a J-beta primer mix. TCRdb ran MiXCR on the 5' RACE reads and lists one entry per CDR3 protein. This table holds 600,000 or so distinct CDR3 sequences, about 30% found once. Sequencing was done on a sample of blood. The source is a woman older than 75 in good health.

This clonotype was counted a few times. The chain is built from TRBV7-9 and TRBJ1-1; D possibly corresponds to TRBD1 (5 bases). The V end was cut by 3 bases, the J end by 3 bases, with 17 bases between. The CDR3 sequence is 16 residues long. Germline assignment: CDR1 SEHNR and CDR2 FQNEAQ (reference sequence). This CDR3 reads CASSFPTGGADTEAFF. CDR3 nucleotide sequence: TGTGCCAGCAGCTTCCCAACGGGGGGAGCGGACACTGAAGCTTTCTTT.

About this clonotype itself: This could be a read error, since a much larger clone is one nucleotide away. V is TRBV5-1 and J is TRBJ2-5; 7 positions match TRBD1. The CDR3 covers 16 residues. V gave up 0 bases and J gave up 11 bases; unmatched junction bases: 16. CDR1 is SGHRS and CDR2 is YFSETQ in the germline V gene. Here the CDR3 reads CASSLGQGSTYNEQYF. CDR3 DNA: TGCGCCAGCAGCTTGGGACAGGGTTCGACCTACAATGAGCAGTACTTC.

The V and J genes are TRBV7-9 and TRBJ2-5; 7 bases align to TRBD1. Germline assignment: CDR1 SEHNR and CDR2 FQNEAQ (reference sequence). The CDR3 spans 16 residues. V lost 4 bases and J lost 2; bases outside the gene matches: 10. The CDR3 nucleotides are TGTGCCAGCAGCTCTCTCGGGACAGTACTACAAGAGACCCAGTACTTC. Translated, it gives CASSSLGTVLQETQYF.

As DNA, the CDR3 is TGTGCCAGCAGTTATTGGGGGGGGATGTCCTACGAGCAGTACTTC. Protein product: CASSYWGGMSYEQYF. This chain links TRBV6-6 with TRBJ2-7; TRBD2 aligns across 7 bases. The junction had 6 bases not matched to a gene; V was cut back by 3 bases and J by 1 base. The length of the CDR3 is 15 residues. The germline CDR1 and CDR2 sequences are MNHNY and SVGAGI (reference sequence).

Many counts were recorded for this clonotype. The chain combines TRBV4-3 with TRBJ2-7, with 7 bases fitting TRBD1. Trimming removed 0 bases from V and 2 bases from J; junction bases left unmatched: 4. CDR1 is LGHNA, CDR2 YSLEER, per germline. This CDR3 is 15 amino acids long. The CDR3 spells CASSQDRQGPYEQYF. Here the CDR3 DNA reads TGCGCCAGCAGCCAAGATCGACAGGGACCCTACGAGCAGTACTTC.

The CDR3 protein is CASSLGGQRAYNEQFF. The CDR3 DNA reads as TGTGCCAGCAGCTTAGGTGGACAGCGGGCCTACAATGAGCAGTTCTTC. This sequence joins TRBV7-8 and TRBJ2-1; the D gene could be TRBD1 or TRBD2 (6 bases each). This CDR3 is built from 16 residues. Germline V gene data show CDR1 as SGHVS and CDR2 as FQNEAQ. V lost 1 base, J lost 2 bases, and 12 bases lay in between. The full variable domain, completed using reference TRBV7-8 and TRBJ2-1, is GAGVSQSPRYKVAKRGQDVALRCDPISGHVSLFWYQQALGQGPEFLTYFQNEAQLDKSGLPSDRFFAERPEGSVSTLKIQRTQQEDSAVYLCASSLGGQRAYNEQFFGPGTRLTVL.

Details on this clonotype: A much more abundant neighbour one base away suggests this may be a read error. This chain's CDR3 is CASSLWDRGRETQFF. In nucleotides, the CDR3 is TGTGCCAGCAGCCTGTGGGACAGGGGAAGAGAGACCCAGTTCTTC. The V gene is TRBV5-6, the J gene TRBJ2-1, with TRBD1 matching 10 bases. CDR3 length: 15 residues. CDR1 and CDR2 (germline): SGHDT, YYEEEE. Trimming took 4 bases from V and 13 from J; bases not matched to a gene: 14.

A few counts support this clonotype. J is TRBJ1-2 and V is TRBV28, with D maybe TRBD1 (5 bases). Germline loops: CDR1 MDHEN, CDR2 SYDVKM. The CDR3 has 14 residues. Trimming took 2 bases from V and 1 from J, leaving 8 bases between them. The CDR3 spells CASSLGGYNYGYTF. The CDR3 region has the DNA TGTGCCAGCAGTTTAGGGGGATATAACTATGGCTACACCTTC.

This clonotype appeared many times. The chain uses TRBV5-5 and TRBJ1-1; weak D call: TRBD1 (5 bases). The ends were cut back, 0 bases at V and 2 bases at J, with 8 bases in the middle. CDR3 length equals 14 residues. Germline V gives CDR1 SGHKS, CDR2 YYEKEE (reference sequence). DNA for the CDR3: TGTGCCAGCAGCTTGGTACAGGACAACACTGAAGCTTTCTTT. Encoded protein: CASSLVQDNTEAFF.

V and J are TRBV29-1 and TRBJ2-5; 8 positions agree with TRBD1. Germline values: CDR1 SQVTM, CDR2 ANQGSEA. Trimming at V came to 1 base and at J to 5 bases, leaving 6 bases not matched to a gene. CDR3 size: 14 residues. The CDR3 region is CSVEAGGGGETQYF. The CDR3 nucleotides are TGCAGCGTTGAAGCAGGGGGCGGTGGCGAGACCCAGTACTTC.

With respect to this clonotype: At one end, the junction sequence differs from germline, possibly due to a read error. V gene TRBV2 combines with J gene TRBJ1-5, with no clear D. This CDR3 is 14 amino acids long. Germline CDR1 and CDR2: SNHLY and FYNNEI. CDR3 nucleotides: TGTGCCAGCAGTGACAGCCATAGCAATCAGACCCAGCATTTT. It translates to CASSDSHSNQTQHF.

This chain links TRBV4-1 with TRBJ1-5; 9 bases map to TRBD1. The CDR3 consists of 15 residues. Germline-derived CDR1 and CDR2 are MGHRA and YSYEKL. V was pared by 3 bases and J by 7 bases, with 7 bases of the junction left unmatched. In DNA form, the CDR3 reads TGCGCCAGCAGCCATATCGGACAGGGGAGGCAGCCCCAGCATTTT. Its translation is CASSHIGQGRQPQHF.

On this clonotype itself: A read error is possible here, since a much larger clone lies one base away. The chain carries TRBV15 and TRBJ2-3, with TRBD1 matching 7 bases. CDR1 LNHNV and CDR2 YYDKDF come from the germline V gene (reference sequence). The CDR3 has 16 amino acids. CDR3 DNA: TGTGCCACCAGCACTGCAGGGGGTGGTGGCACAGATACGCTGTATTTT. It codes for CATSTAGGGGTDTLYF.

The chain recombines TRBV7-3 with TRBJ1-1; 8 nucleotides match TRBD1. The CDR3 consists of 16 residues. CDR1 and CDR2 from the germline V gene are SGHTA and FQGTGA. J was trimmed by 0 bases and V by 6 bases; bases with no gene match: 9. The CDR3 DNA is TGTGCCAGCAGTAAGGACAGGGCCAAAATGAACACTGAAGCTTTCTTT. Its translation is CASSKDRAKMNTEAFF.

This clonotype was recorded many times. This chain links TRBV6-1 with TRBJ2-7; no firm D call. CDR3 size: 14 residues. Looked up from germline, CDR1 is MNHNS and CDR2 is SASEGT. The V end was cut by 7 bases, the J end by 4 bases, with 17 bases between. CDR3 coding DNA: TGTGCCAGCAAGGAAGGACCGTCGAGTTACGAGCAGTACTTC. This gives the protein CASKEGPSSYEQYF.

The chain employs TRBV18 and TRBJ1-1, with unresolved D. V lost 0 bases to trimming and J lost 0 bases, with 8 bases between them. Germline CDR1 is KGHSH and CDR2 is LQKENI. The CDR3 length is 15 residues. CDR3 in DNA: TGTGCCAGCTCACCACCAAGTGGCATGAACACTGAAGCTTTCTTT. Its protein product is CASSPPSGMNTEAFF.

This sequence joins TRBV5-1 and TRBJ2-5; TRBD2 aligns across 8 bases. CDR1 and CDR2 from the germline V gene are SGHRS and YFSETQ. The V and J ends lost 6 bases and 11 bases, in that order; junction bases with no gene match: 18. The CDR3 totals 15 residues. CDR3 in amino acids: CASNPPERGTNEQYF. The DNA for the CDR3 is TGCGCCAGCAACCCCCCCGAGCGGGGGACCAATGAGCAGTACTTC. The entire variable domain, with the rest obtained from reference TRBV5-1 and TRBJ2-5, is as follows: KAGVTQTPRYLIKTRGQQVTLSCSPISGHRSVSWYQQTPGQGLQFLFEYFSETQRNKGNFPGRFSGRQFSNSRSEMNVSTLELGDSALYLCASNPPERGTNEQYFGPGTRLLVL.

The genes are TRBV6-6 and TRBJ1-1, with D tentatively TRBD1 (5 bases). The CDR3 runs 15 residues. Germline V CDR1 and CDR2: MNHNY, SVGAGI (reference sequence). V lost 10 bases to trimming and J lost 0 bases, with 18 bases between them. The CDR3 spells CANTITGTVNTEAFF. DNA for the CDR3: TGTGCCAACACCATAACCGGGACTGTGAACACTGAAGCTTTCTTT.

This clonotype appeared a single time. This may be a read error, as it is one base from a much larger clone. V and J are TRBV20-1 and TRBJ1-1, with D unresolved. There are 14 residues in the CDR3. CDR1 is DFQATT and CDR2 is SNEGSKA in the germline V gene (reference sequence). The CDR3 bases are TGCAGTGCTAGAGGGGTAGGGAGGAACGCTGAAGCTTTCTTT. This codes for CSARGVGRNAEAFF.

This clonotype came up many times. The rearrangement uses TRBV9 and TRBJ2-3, with 11 nucleotides matching TRBD1. The CDR3 spans 16 residues. The junction had 6 bases not matched to a gene; V was cut back by 2 bases and J by 4 bases. Germline-derived CDR1 and CDR2 are SGDLS and YYNGEE. In DNA form, the CDR3 reads TGTGCCAGCAGCGTTGGACAGGGGGCTTGGGCAGATACGCAGTATTTT. It translates to CASSVGQGAWADTQYF.

This clonotype came up once. V is TRBV20-1 and J is TRBJ2-4; TRBD2 matches at 14 bases. Germline trimming cut 4 bases from V and 13 bases from J; bases unmatched to any gene: 9. The length of the CDR3 is 14 residues. CDR1 and CDR2 (germline): DFQATT, SNEGSKA (reference sequence). The CDR3: CSAKTSGGAHEQYF. The CDR3 DNA follows: TGCAGTGCTAAGACTAGCGGGGGGGCACATGAGCAGTACTTC.

This clonotype was picked up a small number of times. The CDR3: CASSQDQAYGYTF. CDR3 nucleotide sequence: TGTGCCAGCAGCCAAGATCAAGCTTATGGCTACACCTTC. The chain has TRBV14 and TRBJ1-2; D is ambiguous. CDR3 size: 13 residues. Germline V gene data show CDR1 as SGHDN and CDR2 as FVKESK. Trimming left V 0 bases short and J 5 bases short, with 7 bases between. Combining the CDR3 with reference TRBV14 and TRBJ1-2 gives the whole variable domain EAGVTQFPSHSVIEKGQTVTLRCDPISGHDNLYWYRRVMGKEIKFLLHFVKESKQDESGMPNNRFLAERTGGTYSTLKVQPAELEDSGVYFCASSQDQAYGYTFGSGTRLTVV.